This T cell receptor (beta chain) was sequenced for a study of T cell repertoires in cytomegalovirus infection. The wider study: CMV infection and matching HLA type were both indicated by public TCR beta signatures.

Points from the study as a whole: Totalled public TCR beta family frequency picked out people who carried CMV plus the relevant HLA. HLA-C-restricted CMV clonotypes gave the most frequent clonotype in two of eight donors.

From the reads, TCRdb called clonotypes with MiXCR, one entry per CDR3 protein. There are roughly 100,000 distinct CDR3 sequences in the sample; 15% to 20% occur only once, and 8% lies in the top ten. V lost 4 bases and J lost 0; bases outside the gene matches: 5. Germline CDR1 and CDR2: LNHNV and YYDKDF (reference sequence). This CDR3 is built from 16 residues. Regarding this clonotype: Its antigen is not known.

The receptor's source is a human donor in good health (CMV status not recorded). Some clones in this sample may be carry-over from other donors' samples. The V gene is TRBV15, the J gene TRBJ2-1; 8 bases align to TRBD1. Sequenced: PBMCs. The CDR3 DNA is TGTGCCACCAGCACCCGACAGGGGAACTCCTACAATGAGCAGTTCTTC. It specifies CATSTRQGNSYNEQFF. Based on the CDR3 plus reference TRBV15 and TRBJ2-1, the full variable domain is DAMVIQNPRYQVTQFGKPVTLSCSQTLNHNVMYWYQQKSSQAPKLLFHYYDKDFNNEADTPDNFQSRRPNTSFCFLDIRSPGLGDTAMYLCATSTRQGNSYNEQFFGPGTRLTVL.